Listed below are T cell receptor beta chains from one sample, sequenced in a study of blood T cells in healthy people across ages. TCRdb re-analysed the 5' RACE reads in MiXCR, keeping a single row per CDR3 protein. The profile shows more than 800,000 distinct CDR3 sequences, around 30% of them singletons. Material for sequencing was blood. The receptors were sampled from an elderly woman in good health. The CDR3 runs from the conserved cysteine through the conserved F or W. A D gene is named only where the DNA matches it firmly. Expanded clones get a size class; other rows say once, few or many, or leave the size out.

TRBJ2-3,many,-,TRBV5-1,CASSLAGLRRQDTQYF,TGCGCCAGCAGCTTGGCCGGGCTACGAAGGCAAGATACGCAGTATTTT
TRBJ1-4,few,TRBD1,TRBV2,CASRGQGATNEKLFF,TGTGCCAGCAGGGGACAGGGGGCAACTAATGAAAAACTGTTTTTT
TRBJ2-3,many,-,TRBV9,CASSVEGFTDTQYF,TGTGCCAGCAGCGTAGAAGGATTCACAGATACGCAGTATTTT
TRBJ2-7,many,TRBD1,TRBV9,CASSVGGTGGYEQYF,TGTGCCAGCAGCGTAGGGGGGACAGGGGGCTACGAGCAGTACTTC
TRBJ1-2,many,-,TRBV3-1,CASSPELGGYTF,TGTGCCAGCAGCCCCGAATTGGGGGGCTACACCTTC
TRBJ2-2,-,TRBD2,TRBV20-1,CSALSGGATGELFF,TGCAGTGCTCTTAGCGGGGGTGCCACCGGGGAGCTGTTTTTT
TRBJ1-2,-,-,TRBV30,CAWSVPRLRMWQDHGYTF,TGTGCCTGGAGTGTACCCCGACTGAGGATGTGGCAGGACCATGGCTACACCTTC
TRBJ2-7,many,TRBD2,TRBV28,CASSSGGIYEQYF,TGTGCCAGCAGTTCCGGGGGGATCTACGAGCAGTACTTC
TRBJ2-1,many,-,TRBV10-3,CAISEGPEYNEQFF,TGTGCCATCAGTGAGGGCCCGGAATACAATGAGCAGTTCTTC
TRBJ2-2,-,TRBD2,TRBV3-1,CASRGPRGLAGGPGTGELFF,TGTGCCAGCCGTGGGCCCCGTGGTCTAGCGGGGGGCCCGGGCACCGGGGAGCTGTTTTTT
TRBJ2-3,-,-,TRBV5-1,CASSPEGWGIGTDTQYF,TGCGCCAGCAGCCCCGAGGGTTGGGGGATCGGGACAGATACGCAGTATTTT
TRBJ2-7,few,-,TRBV2,CASSDFATNYEQYF,TGTGCCAGCAGTGACTTTGCGACAAACTACGAGCAGTACTTC
TRBJ2-7,many,-,TRBV6-2/TRBV6-3,CASSYVQTAEYF,TGTGCCAGCAGTTATGTACAGACAGCGGAGTACTTC
TRBJ1-3,-,-,TRBV9,CASSGRSSNTIYF,TGTGCCAGCAGCGGGCGATCCTCGAACACCATATATTTT
TRBJ2-7,many,TRBD1,TRBV6-1,CASKGQGYREQYF,TGTGCCAGCAAGGGACAGGGTTACCGCGAGCAGTACTTC
TRBJ2-7,-,TRBD1,TRBV7-2,CASSLAGDRDYEQYF,TGTGCCAGCAGCTTAGCGGGGGACAGGGACTACGAGCAGTACTTC
TRBJ2-1,many,TRBD2,TRBV20-1,CSARPSGGAEEQFF,TGCAGTGCTAGACCCAGCGGGGGGGCCGAGGAGCAGTTCTTC
TRBJ1-2,-,-,TRBV4-1,CASSPSYLKTETNYGYTF,TGCGCCAGCAGCCCATCCTATCTTAAGACAGAAACTAACTATGGCTACACCTTC
TRBJ2-2,-,TRBD2,TRBV29-1,CSVDQTGTSGGRTGGLFF,TGCAGCGTTGACCAAACCGGGACTAGCGGGGGTCGCACAGGGGGGCTGTTTTTT
TRBJ2-7,-,-,TRBV27,CASSLSPGNDYEQYF,TGTGCCAGCAGTTTATCCCCAGGTAACGACTACGAGCAGTACTTC
TRBJ1-2,-,-,TRBV7-9,CASSQDSFGGYTF,TGTGCCAGCAGCCAGGACTCCTTCGGAGGCTACACCTTC
TRBJ2-7,many,TRBD1,TRBV6-6,CASSYITGQTYEQYF,TGTGCCAGCAGTTACATCACGGGACAGACCTACGAGCAGTACTTC
TRBJ1-2,-,-,TRBV28,CASSFQTANYGYTF,TGTGCCAGCAGTTTTCAGACAGCTAACTATGGCTACACCTTC
TRBJ1-1,few,-,TRBV10-3,CAISDRGKLVTEAFF,TGTGCCATCAGTGACAGGGGTAAGCTGGTCACTGAAGCTTTCTTT
TRBJ1-5,-,TRBD1,TRBV28,CASSSHRDRGPNGNQPQHF,TGTGCCAGCAGTTCACACCGGGACAGGGGGCCGAATGGCAATCAGCCCCAGCATTTT
TRBJ1-2,many,-,TRBV6-5,CASSYSNAYGYTF,TGTGCCAGCAGTTACTCGAACGCGTATGGCTACACCTTC
TRBJ1-1,-,TRBD1,TRBV4-2,CASSQESTGVGTDAFF,TGTGCCAGCAGCCAAGAAAGTACAGGGGTGGGGACTGACGCTTTCTTT
TRBJ1-2,many,-,TRBV20-1,CSAGERLSSNYGYTF,TGCAGTGCTGGAGAGAGGCTTTCTTCTAACTATGGCTACACCTTC
TRBJ2-1,-,TRBD1,TRBV12-3/TRBV12-4,CASSSGGTGGNYNEQFF,TGTGCCAGCAGTTCTGGGGGGACAGGGGGCAACTACAATGAGCAGTTCTTC
TRBJ2-2,few,-,TRBV20-1,CSAKWRALGTGELFF,TGCAGTGCTAAGTGGCGGGCCCTCGGCACCGGGGAGCTGTTTTTT
TRBJ1-1,many,-,TRBV7-2,CASSHATGIGGAFF,TGTGCCAGCAGCCATGCCACAGGAATCGGGGGAGCTTTCTTT
TRBJ1-2,many,-,TRBV12-3/TRBV12-4,CASSLRLDTGEGYTF,TGTGCCAGCAGTTTAAGATTGGATACGGGGGAGGGCTACACCTTC
TRBJ2-5,-,-,TRBV14,CASSQVGQGGTQYF,TGTGCCAGCAGCCAAGTCGGCCAGGGGGGGACCCAGTACTTC
TRBJ2-1,many,TRBD2,TRBV20-1,CSARLGLAGGRVNEQFF,TGCAGTGCTAGACTTGGACTAGCGGGGGGGCGGGTCAATGAGCAGTTCTTC
TRBJ2-3,many,-,TRBV4-3,CASSPARAGTDTQYF,TGCGCCAGCAGCCCCGCACGGGCGGGCACAGATACGCAGTATTTT
TRBJ2-1,many,TRBD2,TRBV5-1,CASSSLAGDEQFF,TGCGCCAGCAGCTCACTAGCGGGCGATGAGCAGTTCTTC
TRBJ1-1,few,-,TRBV9,CASSVLTDMNTEAFF,TGTGCCAGCAGCGTCCTTACAGATATGAACACTGAAGCTTTCTTT
TRBJ2-5,few,TRBD1,TRBV12-3/TRBV12-4,CASSSGTGGIEETQYF,TGTGCCAGCAGTTCAGGGACAGGGGGCATTGAAGAGACCCAGTACTTC
TRBJ2-5,-,-,TRBV7-9,CASSLPTVTREEYQETQYF,TGTGCCAGCAGCTTACCGACAGTTACAAGGGAAGAGTACCAAGAGACCCAGTACTTC